The 25 T cell receptor beta chains below come from one sample, sequenced in a study of blood T cell repertoires in COVID-19. Only in-frame clones appear in the TCRdb table, and some are missing; sequencing was by immunoSEQ multiplex PCR. The data show about 200,000 clones, approximately 88% seen once. Source material: PBMCs or T cells enriched from blood (not recorded which). The receptors come from a woman under 30 who had recovered from COVID-19.

J is TRBJ1-2 and V is TRBV7-8; 8 positions match TRBD1. J was trimmed by 0 bases and V by 5 bases; bases with no gene match: 5. The CDR3 loop spans 15 amino acids. The germline CDR1 and CDR2 sequences are SGHVS and FQNEAQ. CDR3 nucleotide sequence: TGTGCCAGCAGCGGACAGGGACAAGCTAACTATGGCTACACCTTC. As protein: CASSGQGQANYGYTF.

The V call is TRBV6-5, the J call TRBJ1-3; TRBD1 is a possible D gene (6 bases). V was shortened by 6 bases and J by 3 bases, with 12 bases between the two germline ends. CDR1 is MNHEY, CDR2 SVGAGI, per germline. This CDR3 has 14 amino acids. The CDR3 bases are TGTGCCAGCAGACGGACAGATCTTGGAAACACCATATATTTT. Amino acid sequence: CASRRTDLGNTIYF.

This sequence joins TRBV28 and TRBJ2-3; 7 nucleotides agree with TRBD2. V shed 7 bases, J shed 0 bases, and the junction held 19 bases outside the gene matches. The germline V gene encodes CDR1 MDHEN and CDR2 SYDVKM. The CDR3 sequence is 19 residues long. This CDR3 reads CASMLTWASGGSSTDTQYF. CDR3 in DNA: TGTGCCAGCATGCTCACCTGGGCTAGCGGAGGATCTAGCACAGATACGCAGTATTTT.

V and J are TRBV2 and TRBJ2-2; possibly TRBD2 for D (6 bases). CDR1 and CDR2 (germline): SNHLY, FYNNEI. V lost 2 bases and J 6 bases, leaving 13 bases between the germline ends. The CDR3 contains 15 residues. CDR3 amino acids: CASSERQGGAGELFF. The CDR3 DNA sequence: TGTGCCAGCAGTGAACGGCAGGGAGGCGCCGGGGAGCTGTTTTTT. The whole variable domain, remainder taken from reference TRBV2 and TRBJ2-2, is EPEVTQTPSHQVTQMGQEVILRCVPISNHLYFYWYRQILGQKVEFLVSFYNNEISEKSEIFDDQFSVERPDGSNFTLKIRSTKLEDSAMYFCASSERQGGAGELFFGEGSRLTVL.

The chain is built from TRBV30 and TRBJ1-2; D is uncertain. In germline, CDR1 is GTSNPN, CDR2 SVGIG (reference sequence). The CDR3 contains 13 residues. The germline V and J ends were trimmed by 0 bases and 6 bases, with 11 bases remaining between them. The CDR3 loop reads CAWSVTFQDGYTF. CDR3 nucleotide sequence: TGTGCCTGGAGTGTGACATTCCAAGATGGCTACACCTTC.

The chain is built from TRBV28 and TRBJ2-7; 11 nucleotides match TRBD1. The CDR3 is 16 amino acids. The germline V gene encodes CDR1 MDHEN and CDR2 SYDVKM. The V and J ends lost 7 bases and 2 bases, in that order; junction bases with no gene match: 10. This chain's CDR3 is CASTPSGTGGPYEQYF. The CDR3 DNA sequence: TGTGCCAGCACACCCTCCGGGACAGGGGGACCCTACGAGCAGTACTTC.

This clone was counted once. The rearrangement joins TRBV7-2 to TRBJ2-2; 7 bases line up with TRBD1. Germline CDR1 and CDR2: SGHTA and FQGNSA. After removal of 2 bases from V and 4 bases from J, the junction contained 7 bases not matched to a gene. There are 16 residues in the CDR3. CDR3 sequence reads: CASSLNGRGLTGELFF. The CDR3 DNA follows: TGTGCCAGCAGCTTAAATGGAAGGGGGCTCACCGGGGAGCTGTTTTTT. Variable domain in full (rest from reference TRBV7-2 and TRBJ2-2): GAGVSQSPSNKVTEKGKDVELRCDPISGHTALYWYRQSLGQGLEFLIYFQGNSAPDKSGLPSDRFSAERTGGSVSTLTIQRTQQEDSAVYLCASSLNGRGLTGELFFGEGSRLTVL.

This sequence joins TRBV5-8 and TRBJ2-7; TRBD1 matches at 9 bases. This CDR3 region has 15 residues. The V and J ends lost 5 bases and 4 bases, in that order; junction bases with no gene match: 10. Germline V lookup: CDR1 SGHTS, CDR2 YDEGEE. CDR3 region: CASREPGQGRYEQYF. As DNA, the CDR3 is TGTGCCAGCAGAGAACCGGGACAGGGCCGATACGAGCAGTACTTC.

Here the CDR3 reads CASSLAAGTYNEQFF. The CDR3 DNA reads TGCGCCAGCAGCTTGGCCGCAGGAACCTACAATGAGCAGTTCTTC. This sequence joins TRBV5-1 and TRBJ2-1; D call uncertain. V was pared by 0 bases and J by 2 bases, with 9 bases between. Germline V CDR1 and CDR2: SGHRS, YFSETQ. CDR3 length equals 15 residues.

This clone appeared a single time. The CDR3 DNA follows: TGTGCCAGCAGTCGACAGGGTAACTATGGCTACACCTTC. Its protein product is CASSRQGNYGYTF. The chain uses TRBV28 and TRBJ1-2; 7 bases map to TRBD1. The V gene end was trimmed by 5 bases and the J gene end by 1 base; junction bases not matched to a gene: 1. The germline V gene encodes CDR1 MDHEN and CDR2 SYDVKM. The CDR3 totals 13 residues.

This rearrangement joins TRBV4-1 to TRBJ2-7; 9 bases match TRBD2. V trimming: 3 bases; J trimming: 2 bases; junction bases outside the gene matches: 5. CDR3 length equals 15 residues. The germline CDR1 and CDR2 sequences are MGHRA and YSYEKL. As DNA, the CDR3 is TGCGCCAGCAGCCAGTTAGCGGGGGCAGCCTACGAGCAGTACTTC. This gives the protein CASSQLAGAAYEQYF.

The chain links TRBV3-1 (or the pseudogene TRBV3-2) to TRBJ2-4, with 8 bases identical to TRBD1. This CDR3 is built from 20 residues. Trimming at V came to 4 bases and at J to 0 bases, leaving 17 bases not matched to a gene. Per the germline V gene, CDR1 is LGHDT and CDR2 is YNNKEL (reference sequence). The CDR3 reads CASSPYTGQGVFRAKNIQYF. DNA of the CDR3: TGTGCCAGCAGCCCTTATACCGGACAGGGAGTATTTAGAGCCAAAAACATTCAGTACTTC.

J is TRBJ1-2 and V is TRBV6-5; D is ambiguous. Trimming removed 5 bases at V and 7 bases at J, with 8 bases between. Germline V CDR1 and CDR2: MNHEY, SVGAGI. This CDR3 is 11 amino acids long. Here the CDR3 reads CASSRLFGYTF. Here the CDR3 DNA reads TGTGCCAGCAGTCGGTTGTTTGGCTACACCTTC.

This clone was detected once. The chain recombines TRBV27 with TRBJ1-1; 9 bases agree with TRBD1. Trimming at V came to 5 bases and at J to 4 bases, leaving 8 bases not matched to a gene. Per the germline V gene, CDR1 is MNHEY and CDR2 is SMNVEV (reference sequence). The CDR3 runs 15 residues. CDR3 nucleotide sequence: TGTGCCAGCAGTCGAACAGGGGGCCGGGGCACTGAAGCTTTCTTT. Protein sequence: CASSRTGGRGTEAFF.

With respect to this clone: Distinct nucleotide sequences in the sample also encode this CDR3. V gene TRBV6-5 combines with J gene TRBJ1-1; D unresolved. Germline V gives CDR1 MNHEY, CDR2 SVGAGI. Trimming took off 1 base at V and 5 bases at J, with 8 bases between the two ends. The CDR3 length is 13 residues. CDR3 loop: CASSYFRGTEAFF. The CDR3 DNA sequence: TGTGCCAGCAGTTACTTCCGAGGGACTGAAGCTTTCTTT.

The CDR3 sequence: CASSIAIYNEQFF. CDR3 DNA sequence: TGTGCCAGTAGTATAGCAATCTACAATGAGCAGTTCTTC. The chain links TRBV19 to TRBJ2-1; unclear D gene. Trimming stripped 1 base from V and 3 bases from J, with 4 bases between. The CDR3 runs 13 residues. CDR1 is LNHDA, CDR2 SQIVND, per germline (reference sequence).

This chain links TRBV7-9 with TRBJ2-1; TRBD1 aligns across 10 bases. Germline-derived CDR1 and CDR2 are SEHNR and FQNEAQ (reference sequence). The CDR3 length is 15 residues. Unmatched junction bases numbered 4, after V lost 4 bases and J lost 4 bases. The CDR3 nucleotides read TGTGCCAGCAGCTCCCGGGACAGGGGATACAATGAGCAGTTCTTC. As protein: CASSSRDRGYNEQFF.

V gene TRBV4-1 combines with J gene TRBJ1-5, with D unresolved. With 4 bases removed from V and 2 bases from J, the gap between germline ends came to 6 bases. This CDR3 contains 13 residues. Germline-derived CDR1 and CDR2 are MGHRA and YSYEKL. CDR3 protein: CASSPVGNQPQHF. CDR3 in DNA: TGCGCCAGCAGCCCAGTGGGCAATCAGCCCCAGCATTTT.

The rearrangement uses TRBV6-5 and TRBJ1-1, with D tentatively TRBD1 (5 bases). CDR1 and CDR2 (germline): MNHEY, SVGAGI. The length of the CDR3 is 15 residues. V shed 0 bases and J shed 2 bases, with 10 bases lying between them. CDR3 in amino acids: CASSYSRTSNTEAFF. The DNA for the CDR3 is TGTGCCAGCAGTTACTCAAGGACATCTAACACTGAAGCTTTCTTT.

This chain connects TRBV4-1 to TRBJ1-2; no firm D call. Germline V gene sequence: CDR1 MGHRA, CDR2 YSYEKL. The CDR3 extends over 14 amino acids. Between the trimmed V and J ends, which lost 4 bases and 0 bases, there was a span of 9 bases. This CDR3 reads CASSLTGANYGYTF. DNA for the CDR3: TGCGCCAGCAGCCTGACCGGGGCTAACTATGGCTACACCTTC.

This clone has a handful of counts. The CDR3 nucleotides read TGTGCCAGCAGTGAAAGTGAGGCGTATGGCTACACCTTC. As protein: CASSESEAYGYTF. The chain joins TRBV6-1 to TRBJ1-2; D is uncertain. CDR1 and CDR2 (germline): MNHNS, SASEGT. V lost 2 bases and J lost 5, with 9 bases in between. This CDR3 is 13 amino acids long.

This clone has only one observation. The chain recombines TRBV27 with TRBJ2-7; 10 nucleotides line up with TRBD1. The germline V gene has CDR1 MNHEY and CDR2 SMNVEV (reference sequence). V lost 5 bases and J lost 5; bases outside the gene matches: 6. The CDR3 loop spans 14 amino acids. CDR3 in amino acids: CASSLRDRGDEQYF. For the CDR3, the DNA is TGTGCCAGCAGTCTCCGGGACAGGGGCGACGAGCAGTACTTC.

The chain recombines TRBV6-4 with TRBJ2-7; no definite D call. The germline V and J ends were trimmed by 4 bases and 2 bases, with 9 bases remaining between them. Germline CDR1 is MRHNA and CDR2 is SNTAGT. This CDR3 comprises 13 residues. The CDR3 loop reads CASSGRRAYEQYF. In DNA form, the CDR3 reads TGTGCCAGCAGTGGTCGACGGGCCTACGAGCAGTACTTC.

The chain has TRBV6-5 and TRBJ1-1, with D perhaps TRBD1 (5 bases). The CDR3 loop spans 14 amino acids. CDR1 is MNHEY and CDR2 is SVGAGI in the germline V gene. V gave up 7 bases and J gave up 6 bases, with 18 bases separating them. Written as DNA, the CDR3 is TGTGCCAGCACTTTAGTGGGGGGAGGGTCTGAAGCTTTCTTT. Protein product: CASTLVGGGSEAFF.

The chain uses TRBV19 and TRBJ2-5, with 13 bases that match TRBD2. From germline, CDR1 is LNHDA and CDR2 SQIVND (reference sequence). The CDR3 totals 15 residues. Trimming took 5 bases from V and 5 from J; bases not matched to a gene: 5. The CDR3 DNA reads as TGTGCCAGTAGTGCACTAGCGGGGGGGCGGGAGACCCAGTACTTC. As protein: CASSALAGGRETQYF.